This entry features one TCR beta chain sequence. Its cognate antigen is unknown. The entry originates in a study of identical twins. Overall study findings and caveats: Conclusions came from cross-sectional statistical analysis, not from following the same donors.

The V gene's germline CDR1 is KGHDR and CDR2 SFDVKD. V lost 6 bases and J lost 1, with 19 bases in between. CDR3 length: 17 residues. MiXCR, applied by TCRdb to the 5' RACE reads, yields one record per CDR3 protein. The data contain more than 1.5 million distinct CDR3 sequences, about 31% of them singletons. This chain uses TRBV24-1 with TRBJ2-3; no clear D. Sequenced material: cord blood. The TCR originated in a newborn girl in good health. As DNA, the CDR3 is TGTGCCACCAGTCCGGGCGTATCGGGTTGGGGCACAGATACGCAGTATTTT. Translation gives CATSPGVSGWGTDTQYF.